The source of this T cell receptor (beta chain) is a study of blood T cells in healthy people across ages. Study-level points and caveats: Percentage of naive T cells showed a strong correlation with TCR beta diversity. Possibly confounding the expanded clonotype changes was the fact that donor CMV status was unknown. Unsorted PBMCs prevented conclusive naive versus antigen-experienced comparison.

This clonotype was observed a few times. Its antigen is unknown. Trimming stripped 6 bases from V and 4 bases from J, with 21 bases between. The germline gives CDR1 MDHEN, CDR2 SYDVKM. This CDR3 is 16 amino acids long. The use of a sample-barcoded 5' primer and a J-beta primer mix characterized a second PCR of roughly 7 to 11 cycles. TCRdb used MiXCR to reprocess the 5' RACE reads, holding one entry per CDR3 protein. The profile covers about 1.1 million distinct CDR3 sequences, with around two fifths appearing a single time and around 12% taken by the ten largest. Sequencing input: blood. The receptor comes from a man aged 18 to 35 in good health. This chain joins TRBV28 and TRBJ1-2; maybe TRBD1 (5 bases). The CDR3 spells CASRMGTGEGSYGYTF. The CDR3 DNA is TGTGCCAGCAGAATGGGGACCGGGGAAGGGAGCTATGGCTACACCTTC.